The following is a T cell receptor (beta chain) sequence with its context. Germline loops: CDR1 SGHRS, CDR2 YFSETQ. Deletions cut 2 bases from V and 0 bases from J, with 6 bases between. CDR3 length: 14 residues. Under the authors' procedure: Nucleated cell number was recorded as an estimate derived from reference gene primer amplification. Using immunoSEQ multiplex PCR, the repertoire was profiled, and TCRdb retains in-frame clones only, with some absent. The D gene and trimming were derived from the DNA, and the V and J assignments and clone size from that table. The sample lists a few hundred thousand clones, about nine tenths occurring once. This entry belongs to a study of blood T cell repertoires in COVID-19. Study-level background: In each case, the material was cDNA or gDNA derived from T cells, B-cell-depleted T cells, or PBMCs.

The sequence came from a man between 50 and 59 years old with acute or convalescent COVID-19. V and J are TRBV5-1 and TRBJ2-1; D is unclear. Material: peripheral blood. The chain's CDR3 is CASSLRASYNEQFF. Here the CDR3 DNA reads TGCGCCAGCAGCTTAAGAGCCTCCTACAATGAGCAGTTCTTC.